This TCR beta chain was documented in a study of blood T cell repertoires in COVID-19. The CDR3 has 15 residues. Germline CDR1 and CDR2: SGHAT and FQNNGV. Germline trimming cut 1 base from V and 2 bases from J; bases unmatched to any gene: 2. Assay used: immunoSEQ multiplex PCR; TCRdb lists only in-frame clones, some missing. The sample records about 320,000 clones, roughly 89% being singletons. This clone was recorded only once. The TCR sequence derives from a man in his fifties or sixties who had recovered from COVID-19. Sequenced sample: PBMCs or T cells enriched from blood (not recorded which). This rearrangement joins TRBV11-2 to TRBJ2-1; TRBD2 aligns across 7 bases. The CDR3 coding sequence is TGTGCCAGCAGCTTAGTAGCGGGCACCTACAATGAGCAGTTCTTC. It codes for CASSLVAGTYNEQFF.